This entry describes one T cell receptor beta chain. Its specificity is unknown. Adult donors, all healthy and HIV-negative, had no recent acute infections or vaccinations. The method was immunoSEQ multiplex PCR; TCRdb's version includes in-frame clones alone and lacks a portion of them. The data contain about 1.1 million clones, around 78% of them singletons. The data were taken from a study of shared clonotypes between healthy human individuals. Study findings and constraints: In a handful of donors, about 5% of naive CD4 clonotypes appeared in common.

V lost 6 bases and J 0 bases, leaving 6 bases between the germline ends. In germline, CDR1 is MNHEY, CDR2 SVGAGI. The CDR3 runs 14 residues. The clonotype originates from a man between 18 and 29 years old in good health. Some clones in this sample may be carry-over from other donors' samples. Input material: memory CD4+ T cells from PBMCs. Described subset: CD45RA-negative fraction. This sequence joins TRBV6-5 and TRBJ2-6, with unresolved D. Here the CDR3 DNA reads TGTGCCAGCAGATCCCCCTCTGGGGCCAACGTCCTGACTTTC. Its protein is CASRSPSGANVLTF.